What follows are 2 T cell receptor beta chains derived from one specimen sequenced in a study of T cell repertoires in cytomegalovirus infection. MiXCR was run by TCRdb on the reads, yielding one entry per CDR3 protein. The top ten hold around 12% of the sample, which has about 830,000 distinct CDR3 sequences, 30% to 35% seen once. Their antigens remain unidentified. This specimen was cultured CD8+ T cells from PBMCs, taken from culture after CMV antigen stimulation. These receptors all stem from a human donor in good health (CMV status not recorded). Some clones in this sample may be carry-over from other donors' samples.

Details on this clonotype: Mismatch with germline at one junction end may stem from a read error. The CDR3 DNA sequence: TGTGCCAGCAACTTAGCGGGGCAGATTCCTAACTATGGCTACACCTTC. Translating gives CASNLAGQIPNYGYTF. V and J are TRBV7-8 and TRBJ1-2; possible D gene TRBD1, 5 bases. CDR3 length: 16 residues. Looked up from germline, CDR1 is SGHVS and CDR2 is FQNEAQ.

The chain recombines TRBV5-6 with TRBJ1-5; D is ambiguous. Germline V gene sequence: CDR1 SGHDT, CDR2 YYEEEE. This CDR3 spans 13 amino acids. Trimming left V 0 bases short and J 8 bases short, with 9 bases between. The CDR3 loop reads CASSLVWGEPQHF. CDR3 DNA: TGTGCCAGCAGCTTGGTTTGGGGAGAGCCCCAGCATTTT. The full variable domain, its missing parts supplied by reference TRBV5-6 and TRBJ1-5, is DAGVTQSPTHLIKTRGQQVTLRCSPKSGHDTVSWYQQALGQGPQFIFQYYEEEERQRGNFPDRFSGHQFPNYSSELNVNALLLGDSALYLCASSLVWGEPQHFGDGTRLSIL.